This TCR beta chain was sequenced for a study of T cells in Graves' hyperthyroidism and ophthalmopathy. Background on the study: Pretreatment peripheral blood was obtained at initial diagnosis.

General study points: Most expanded thyroid clonotypes above 0.001 also appeared in blood.

Thyroid ultrasound, orbital computed tomography, clinical symptoms, and serum thyroxine and TRAb underpinned diagnoses. Of note for this clonotype: Its antigen is unknown. A read error may be the cause here, since a much bigger clone is one base away.

Between the trimmed V and J ends, which lost 0 bases and 6 bases, there was a span of 11 bases. The CDR3 sequence is 14 residues long. Authors of the study amplified TCR beta CDR3 regions from RNA transcripts. First-round RT-PCR with HTBI primers amplified the TCR CDR3 region. TCRdb independently ran MiXCR on the multiplex PCR reads; one entry per CDR3 protein. The sample yields 650,000 to 850,000 distinct CDR3 sequences, 18% seen once. The sequencing sample was made of blood. The TCR sequence derives from a woman between 50 and 59 years old with Graves' hyperthyroidism that later progressed to Graves' ophthalmopathy. This sequence joins TRBV12-3 or TRBV12-4 and TRBJ1-1; no definite D call. This chain's CDR3 is CASSLASDHAEAFF. The CDR3 nucleotides are TGTGCCAGCAGTTTAGCCAGTGACCACGCTGAAGCTTTCTTT.